These T cell receptor beta chains were read from a single sample in a study of blood T cell repertoires in COVID-19. This table comes from immunoSEQ multiplex PCR, and its TCRdb copy is limited to in-frame clones, with some not included. Of some 310,000 clones in the sample, around 91% were seen once. The sample taken for sequencing was peripheral blood. Every receptor here comes from a woman between 40 and 50 years old with COVID-19, enrolled during active disease. CDR3s include the opening cysteine and the closing phenylalanine or tryptophan. A D gene is named only where the DNA matches it firmly. Size values are once, few and many counts, or a class for expanded clones, and some rows have none.

length	J	size	V	D	CDR3	DNA
18	TRBJ2-7	NA	TRBV10-3	TRBD1	CAISITRPGQGFSYEQYF	TGTGCCATCAGTATAACACGACCGGGACAGGGGTTTTCCTACGAGCAGTACTTC
15	TRBJ1-2	NA	TRBV24-1	NA	CATSDLKSGNYGYTF	TGTGCCACCAGTGATTTAAAATCAGGGAACTATGGCTACACCTTC
13	TRBJ2-3	NA	TRBV14	NA	CASSQTRTDTQYF	TGTGCCAGCAGTCAGACTAGGACAGATACGCAGTATTTT
16	TRBJ2-7	NA	TRBV5-4	TRBD2	CASRGGLAGGPYEQYF	TGTGCCAGCAGGGGGGGACTAGCGGGAGGACCCTACGAGCAGTACTTC
14	TRBJ1-2	NA	TRBV5-8	NA	CASSLAGTPYGYTF	TGTGCCAGCAGCTTGGCCGGGACACCCTATGGCTACACCTTC
20	TRBJ2-3	NA	TRBV28	TRBD1	CASSLRFGTGRSWSTDTQYF	TGTGCCAGCAGTTTAAGGTTCGGGACAGGCAGAAGTTGGAGCACAGATACGCAGTATTTT
14	TRBJ2-1	few	TRBV3-1/TRBV3-2	TRBD2	CASMDSGGYNEQFF	TGTGCCAGCATGGACAGCGGGGGCTACAATGAGCAGTTCTTC
15	TRBJ2-4	NA	TRBV19	TRBD2	CASSIGTGGLAGTYF	TGTGCCAGTAGTATTGGGACAGGGGGACTAGCGGGGACGTACTTC
16	TRBJ2-5	NA	TRBV30	NA	CAWSVDGTPSQETQYF	TGTGCCTGGAGTGTAGATGGGACACCTTCCCAAGAGACCCAGTACTTC
13	TRBJ2-2	NA	TRBV9	NA	CASSVQGTGELFF	TGTGCCAGCAGCGTGCAGGGCACCGGGGAGCTGTTTTTT
13	TRBJ1-5	NA	TRBV30	NA	CAWSVDADQPQHF	TGTGCCTGGAGTGTAGACGCGGATCAGCCCCAGCATTTT
14	TRBJ2-7	NA	TRBV6-2/TRBV6-3	NA	CASSYVGASSEQYF	TGTGCCAGCAGTTACGTGGGAGCCTCTTCGGAGCAGTACTTC
11	TRBJ1-1	NA	TRBV10-3	NA	CAIKEGTEAFF	TGTGCCATCAAGGAGGGCACTGAAGCTTTCTTT
15	TRBJ1-2	NA	TRBV13	NA	CASSLGAGAVYGYTF	TGTGCCAGCAGCTTAGGCGCGGGGGCGGTCTATGGCTACACCTTC
14	TRBJ1-2	NA	TRBV5-1	NA	CASSRETSWDGYTF	TGCGCCAGCAGCCGGGAGACCTCCTGGGATGGCTACACCTTC
13	TRBJ1-2	NA	TRBV27	TRBD1	CASRGTGDYGYTF	TGTGCCAGCAGGGGGACAGGGGACTATGGCTACACCTTC
13	TRBJ1-4	NA	TRBV29-1	NA	CSVIRGVGEKLFF	TGCAGCGTGATCCGGGGGGTAGGTGAAAAACTGTTTTTT
14	TRBJ2-7	NA	TRBV18	TRBD1	CASSLGQANYEQYF	TGTGCCAGCTCGCTGGGACAGGCAAACTACGAGCAGTACTTC
14	TRBJ2-1	NA	TRBV5-1	TRBD2	CASSRGLADNEQFF	TGCGCCAGCAGCCGGGGACTAGCTGATAATGAGCAGTTCTTC
13	TRBJ1-1	NA	TRBV29-1	TRBD1	CSVGQGLNTEAFF	TGCAGCGTTGGACAGGGGCTAAACACTGAAGCTTTCTTT
15	TRBJ1-5	few	TRBV19	NA	CASSRRQALGQPQHF	TGTGCCAGTAGTAGGCGACAGGCCCTCGGGCAGCCCCAGCATTTT
15	TRBJ1-2	NA	TRBV5-5	TRBD1	CASSLAPGGNYGYTF	TGTGCCAGCAGCTTGGCACCAGGGGGTAACTATGGCTACACCTTC
16	TRBJ1-2	NA	TRBV28	TRBD1	CASSFAKGATLRGYTF	TGTGCCAGCAGCTTTGCGAAGGGGGCTACTTTGCGGGGCTACACCTTC
18	TRBJ2-2	NA	TRBV4-1	TRBD1	CASSQGPGAGGYTGELFF	TGCGCCAGCAGCCAAGGGCCCGGGGCAGGGGGCTACACCGGGGAGCTGTTTTTT
13	TRBJ1-3	once	TRBV10-3	TRBD1	CAIGQGSGNTIYF	TGTGCCATCGGACAGGGGTCCGGAAACACCATATATTTT
16	TRBJ1-4	NA	TRBV9	NA	CASSVATGTANEKLFF	TGTGCCAGCAGCGTAGCCACGGGTACCGCTAATGAAAAACTGTTTTTT
14	TRBJ1-2	NA	TRBV30	TRBD1	CAWSRDRGGYGYTF	TGTGCCTGGAGCCGGGACAGGGGAGGCTATGGCTACACCTTC
14	TRBJ2-3	NA	TRBV28	NA	CASSYRTGADTQYF	TGTGCCAGCAGTTACCGGACGGGGGCAGATACGCAGTATTTT
15	TRBJ2-1	NA	TRBV7-9	NA	CASSPRGTGLNEQFF	TGTGCCAGCAGTCCTCGGGGAACCGGCCTGAATGAGCAGTTCTTC